This record covers a single T cell receptor beta chain. This sample is drawn from a study of technical replicates of blood from a few donors. Trimming cost V 1 base and J 5 bases, with 12 bases left between them. The CDR3 is 15 amino acids. Germline-derived CDR1 and CDR2 are SGHTA and FQGNSA. Profiled with immunoSEQ multiplex PCR; TCRdb holds only in-frame clones, not every one. This sample carries roughly 66,000 clones, around 88% of them seen once, and the ten largest clones take 5.1%. The V gene is TRBV7-2, the J gene TRBJ1-5; perhaps TRBD1 as D (5 bases). The sequenced material came from PBMCs. The receptor comes from a human donor in good health. Some clones in this sample may be carry-over from other donors' samples. Written as DNA, the CDR3 is TGTGCCAGCAGCTTAGTGCAGGGTATCGATCAGCCCCAGCATTTT. This translates into CASSLVQGIDQPQHF.